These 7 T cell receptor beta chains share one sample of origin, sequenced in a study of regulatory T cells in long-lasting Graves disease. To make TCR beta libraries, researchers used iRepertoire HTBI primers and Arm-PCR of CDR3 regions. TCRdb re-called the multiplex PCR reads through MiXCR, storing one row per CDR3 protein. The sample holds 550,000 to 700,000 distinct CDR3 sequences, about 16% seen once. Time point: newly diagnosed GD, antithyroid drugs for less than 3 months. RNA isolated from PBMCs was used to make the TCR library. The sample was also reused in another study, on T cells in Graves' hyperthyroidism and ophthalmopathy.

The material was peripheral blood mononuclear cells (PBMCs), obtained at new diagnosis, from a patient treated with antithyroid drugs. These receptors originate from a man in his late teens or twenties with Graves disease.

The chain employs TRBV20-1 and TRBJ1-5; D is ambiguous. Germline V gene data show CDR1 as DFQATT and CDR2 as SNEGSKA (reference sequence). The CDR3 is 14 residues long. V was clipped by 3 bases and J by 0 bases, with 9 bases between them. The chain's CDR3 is CSASDGSSNQPQHF. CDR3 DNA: TGCAGTGCTAGTGATGGGTCTAGCAATCAGCCCCAGCATTTT.

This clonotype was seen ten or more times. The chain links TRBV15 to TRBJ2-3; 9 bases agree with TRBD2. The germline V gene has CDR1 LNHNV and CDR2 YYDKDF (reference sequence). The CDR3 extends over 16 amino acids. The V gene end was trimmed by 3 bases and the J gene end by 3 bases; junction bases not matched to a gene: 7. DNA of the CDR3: TGTGCCACCAGCAGTAGAACTAGCGGGCCTACAGATACGCAGTATTTT. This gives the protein CATSSRTSGPTDTQYF.

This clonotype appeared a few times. The CDR3 protein is CASSFRGQPYEQYF. The CDR3 nucleotides read TGTGCCAGCAGCTTCCGAGGTCAGCCCTACGAGCAGTACTTC. The chain employs TRBV7-6 and TRBJ2-7; D not certain. Trimming stripped 3 bases from V and 2 bases from J, with 11 bases between. The CDR3 runs 14 residues. From germline, CDR1 is SGHVS and CDR2 FNYEAQ.

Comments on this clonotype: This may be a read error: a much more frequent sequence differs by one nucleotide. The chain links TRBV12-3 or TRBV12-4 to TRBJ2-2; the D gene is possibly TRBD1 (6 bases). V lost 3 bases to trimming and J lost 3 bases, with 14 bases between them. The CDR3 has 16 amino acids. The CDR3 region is CASSFVQGPDTGELFF. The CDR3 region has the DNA TGTGCCAGCAGTTTCGTCCAGGGGCCTGACACCGGGGAGCTGTTTTTT.

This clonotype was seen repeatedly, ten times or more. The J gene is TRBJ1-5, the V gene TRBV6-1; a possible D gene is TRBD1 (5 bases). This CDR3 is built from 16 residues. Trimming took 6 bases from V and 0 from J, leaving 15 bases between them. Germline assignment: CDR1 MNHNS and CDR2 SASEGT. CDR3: CASSPARVYSNQPQHF. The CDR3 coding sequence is TGTGCCAGCAGCCCCGCCAGGGTGTATAGCAATCAGCCCCAGCATTTT.

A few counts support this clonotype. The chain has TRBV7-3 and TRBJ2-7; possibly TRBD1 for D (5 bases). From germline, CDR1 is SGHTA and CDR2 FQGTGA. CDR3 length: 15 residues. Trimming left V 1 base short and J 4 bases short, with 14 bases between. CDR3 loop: CASSLRQGDGYEQYF. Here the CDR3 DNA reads TGTGCCAGCAGCTTAAGGCAGGGCGATGGTTACGAGCAGTACTTC.

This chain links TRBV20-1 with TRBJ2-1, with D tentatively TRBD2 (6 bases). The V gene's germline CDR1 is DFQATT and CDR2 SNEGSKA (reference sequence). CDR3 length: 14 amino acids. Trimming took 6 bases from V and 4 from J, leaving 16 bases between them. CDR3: CSAVADGEYNEQFF. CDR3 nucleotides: TGCAGTGCCGTAGCGGACGGGGAGTACAATGAGCAGTTCTTC.